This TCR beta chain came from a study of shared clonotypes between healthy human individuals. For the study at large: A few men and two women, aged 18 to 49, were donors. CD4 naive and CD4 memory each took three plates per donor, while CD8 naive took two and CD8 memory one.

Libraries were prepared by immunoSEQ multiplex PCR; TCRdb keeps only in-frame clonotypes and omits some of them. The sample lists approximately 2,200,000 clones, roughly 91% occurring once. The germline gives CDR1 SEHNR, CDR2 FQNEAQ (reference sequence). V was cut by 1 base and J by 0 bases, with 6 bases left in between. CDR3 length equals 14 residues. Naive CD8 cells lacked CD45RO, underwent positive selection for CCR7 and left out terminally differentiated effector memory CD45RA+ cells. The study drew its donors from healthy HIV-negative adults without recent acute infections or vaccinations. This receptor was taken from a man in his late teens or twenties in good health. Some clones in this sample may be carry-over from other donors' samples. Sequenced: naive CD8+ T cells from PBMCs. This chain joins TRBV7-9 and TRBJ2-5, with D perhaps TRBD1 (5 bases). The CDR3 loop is CASSLEGHQETQYF. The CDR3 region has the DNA TGTGCCAGCAGCTTAGAGGGGCACCAAGAGACCCAGTACTTC.